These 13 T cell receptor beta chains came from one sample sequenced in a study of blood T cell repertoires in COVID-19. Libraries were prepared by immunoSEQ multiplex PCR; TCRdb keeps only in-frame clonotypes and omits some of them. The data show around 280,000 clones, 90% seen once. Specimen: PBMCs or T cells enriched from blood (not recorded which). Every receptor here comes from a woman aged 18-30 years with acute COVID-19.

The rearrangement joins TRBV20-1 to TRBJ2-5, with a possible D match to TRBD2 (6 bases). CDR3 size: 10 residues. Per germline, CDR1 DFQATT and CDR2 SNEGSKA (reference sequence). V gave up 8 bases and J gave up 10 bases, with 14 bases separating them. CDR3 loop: CSTGLQIQYF. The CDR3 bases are TGCAGTACGGGACTCCAGATCCAGTACTTC.

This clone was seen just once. The DNA for the CDR3 is TGTGCCAGCCTTAGGGGCGGGGGGCGAAGTGAAAAACTGTTTTTT. Protein sequence: CASLRGGGRSEKLFF. The chain combines TRBV6-5 with TRBJ1-4; weak D call: TRBD1 (6 bases). The CDR3 has 15 residues. CDR1 is MNHEY, CDR2 SVGAGI, per germline. Trimming shortened V by 8 bases and J by 7 bases, and 20 bases separated the two germline ends.

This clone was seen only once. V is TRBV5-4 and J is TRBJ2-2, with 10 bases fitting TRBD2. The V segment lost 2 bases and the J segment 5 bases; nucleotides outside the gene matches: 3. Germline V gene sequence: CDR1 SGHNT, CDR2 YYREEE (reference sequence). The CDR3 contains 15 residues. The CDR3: CASSFTSGTTGELFF. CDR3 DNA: TGTGCCAGCAGCTTCACTAGCGGGACAACCGGGGAGCTGTTTTTT.

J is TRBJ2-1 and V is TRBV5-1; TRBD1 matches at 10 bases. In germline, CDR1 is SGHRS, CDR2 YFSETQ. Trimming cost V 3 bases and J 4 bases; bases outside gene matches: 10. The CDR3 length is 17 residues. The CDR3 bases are TGCGCCAGCAGCTCTAGACAGGGGGCTTTGGGATACAATGAGCAGTTCTTC. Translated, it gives CASSSRQGALGYNEQFF.

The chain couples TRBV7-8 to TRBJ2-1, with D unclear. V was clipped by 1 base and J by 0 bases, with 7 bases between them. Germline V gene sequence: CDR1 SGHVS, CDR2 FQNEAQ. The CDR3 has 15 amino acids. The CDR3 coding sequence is TGTGCCAGCAGCTTAGGTCCGGGCTCCTACAATGAGCAGTTCTTC. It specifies CASSLGPGSYNEQFF.

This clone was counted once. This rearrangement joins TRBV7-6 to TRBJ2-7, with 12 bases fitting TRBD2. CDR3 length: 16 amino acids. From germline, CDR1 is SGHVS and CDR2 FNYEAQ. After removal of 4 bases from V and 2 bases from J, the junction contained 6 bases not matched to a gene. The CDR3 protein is CASSYSSGRAAYEQYF. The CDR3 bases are TGTGCCAGCAGCTATTCTAGCGGGAGGGCCGCCTACGAGCAGTACTTC.

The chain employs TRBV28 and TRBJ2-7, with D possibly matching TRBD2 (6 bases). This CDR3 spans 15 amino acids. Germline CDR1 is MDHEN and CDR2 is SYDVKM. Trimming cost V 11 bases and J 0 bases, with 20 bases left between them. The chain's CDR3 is CAVGGPGTSSYEQYF. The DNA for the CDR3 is TGTGCCGTAGGAGGCCCCGGGACTTCCTCCTACGAGCAGTACTTC.

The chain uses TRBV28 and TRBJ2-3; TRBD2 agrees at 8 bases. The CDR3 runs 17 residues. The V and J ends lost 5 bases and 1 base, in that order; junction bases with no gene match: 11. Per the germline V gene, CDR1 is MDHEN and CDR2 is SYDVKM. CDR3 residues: CASSKGGGRSRTDTQYF. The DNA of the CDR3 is TGTGCCAGCAGTAAGGGTGGCGGGAGGTCCCGCACAGATACGCAGTATTTT.

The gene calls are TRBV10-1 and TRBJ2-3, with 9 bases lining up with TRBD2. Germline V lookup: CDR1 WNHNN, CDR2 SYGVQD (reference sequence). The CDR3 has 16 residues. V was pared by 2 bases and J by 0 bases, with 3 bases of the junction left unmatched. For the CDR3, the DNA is TGCGCCAGCAGTGAGCGGCTAGCGGGGAGCACAGATACGCAGTATTTT. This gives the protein CASSERLAGSTDTQYF.

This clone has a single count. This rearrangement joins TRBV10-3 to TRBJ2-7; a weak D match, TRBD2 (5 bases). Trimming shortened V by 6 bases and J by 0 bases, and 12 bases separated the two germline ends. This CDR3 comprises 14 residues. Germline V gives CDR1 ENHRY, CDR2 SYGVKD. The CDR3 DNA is TGTGCCATCAGAGGGCGGGTGGACTCCTACGAGCAGTACTTC. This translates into CAIRGRVDSYEQYF.

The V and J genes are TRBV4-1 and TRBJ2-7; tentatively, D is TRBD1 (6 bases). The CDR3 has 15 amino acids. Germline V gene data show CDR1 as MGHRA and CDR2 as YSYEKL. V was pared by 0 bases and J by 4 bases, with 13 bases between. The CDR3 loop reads CASSQERTAPYEQYF. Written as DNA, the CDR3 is TGCGCCAGCAGCCAAGAGAGGACAGCCCCATACGAGCAGTACTTC.

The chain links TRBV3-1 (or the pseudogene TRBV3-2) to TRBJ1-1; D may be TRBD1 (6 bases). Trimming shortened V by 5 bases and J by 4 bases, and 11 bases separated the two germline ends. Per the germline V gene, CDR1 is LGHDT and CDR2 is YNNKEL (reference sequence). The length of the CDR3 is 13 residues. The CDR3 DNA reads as TGTGCCAGCAGCGACAGGTGGGGCACTGAAGCTTTCTTT. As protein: CASSDRWGTEAFF.

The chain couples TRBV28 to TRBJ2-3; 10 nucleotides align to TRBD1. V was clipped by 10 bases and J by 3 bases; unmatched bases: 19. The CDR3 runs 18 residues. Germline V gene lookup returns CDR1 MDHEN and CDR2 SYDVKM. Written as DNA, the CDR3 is TGTGCCACCTACCCCGGGCCAGCGGACAGGGGGTATACAGATACGCAGTATTTT. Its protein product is CATYPGPADRGYTDTQYF. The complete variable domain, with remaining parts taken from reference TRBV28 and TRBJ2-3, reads DVKVTQSSRYLVKRTGEKVFLECVQDMDHENMFWYRQDPGLGLRLIYFSYDVKMKEKGDIPEGYSVSREKKERFSLILESASTNQTSMYLCATYPGPADRGYTDTQYFGPGTRLTVL.